The 3 T cell receptor beta chains given below trace back to one sample, sequenced in a study of blood T cell repertoires in COVID-19. Assay used: immunoSEQ multiplex PCR; TCRdb lists only in-frame clones, some missing. The sample lists under 140,000 clones; approximately 82% were seen once. Sequenced material: peripheral blood. These receptors were taken from a woman aged 80 or older with acute or convalescent COVID-19.

The V call is TRBV29-1, the J call TRBJ1-1; D perhaps matches TRBD1 (5 bases). Deletions cut 4 bases from V and 6 bases from J, with 15 bases between. Germline V gene lookup returns CDR1 SQVTM and CDR2 ANQGSEA. The CDR3 sequence is 13 residues long. The CDR3 here is CSVVLTGRAEAFF. CDR3 nucleotides: TGCAGCGTTGTTCTCACAGGCCGGGCTGAAGCTTTCTTT.

This clone occurred a few times. The chain joins TRBV4-1 to TRBJ2-5, with 10 nucleotides matching TRBD1. CDR3 length: 17 residues. Unmatched junction bases numbered 10, after V lost 4 bases and J lost 2 bases. Per germline, CDR1 MGHRA and CDR2 YSYEKL. The CDR3 nucleotides are TGCGCCAGCAGCCCGAATCGACAGGGGGCTCCACAAGAGACCCAGTACTTC. It codes for CASSPNRQGAPQETQYF.

The chain carries TRBV5-1 and TRBJ2-7; 7 bases line up with TRBD1. Germline lookup yields CDR1 SGHRS and CDR2 YFSETQ. Unmatched junction bases numbered 5, after V lost 5 bases and J lost 0 bases. The CDR3 runs to 14 residues. CDR3 coding DNA: TGCGCCAGCAGTGTCAGGGGGAGCTCCTACGAGCAGTACTTC. This codes for CASSVRGSSYEQYF.